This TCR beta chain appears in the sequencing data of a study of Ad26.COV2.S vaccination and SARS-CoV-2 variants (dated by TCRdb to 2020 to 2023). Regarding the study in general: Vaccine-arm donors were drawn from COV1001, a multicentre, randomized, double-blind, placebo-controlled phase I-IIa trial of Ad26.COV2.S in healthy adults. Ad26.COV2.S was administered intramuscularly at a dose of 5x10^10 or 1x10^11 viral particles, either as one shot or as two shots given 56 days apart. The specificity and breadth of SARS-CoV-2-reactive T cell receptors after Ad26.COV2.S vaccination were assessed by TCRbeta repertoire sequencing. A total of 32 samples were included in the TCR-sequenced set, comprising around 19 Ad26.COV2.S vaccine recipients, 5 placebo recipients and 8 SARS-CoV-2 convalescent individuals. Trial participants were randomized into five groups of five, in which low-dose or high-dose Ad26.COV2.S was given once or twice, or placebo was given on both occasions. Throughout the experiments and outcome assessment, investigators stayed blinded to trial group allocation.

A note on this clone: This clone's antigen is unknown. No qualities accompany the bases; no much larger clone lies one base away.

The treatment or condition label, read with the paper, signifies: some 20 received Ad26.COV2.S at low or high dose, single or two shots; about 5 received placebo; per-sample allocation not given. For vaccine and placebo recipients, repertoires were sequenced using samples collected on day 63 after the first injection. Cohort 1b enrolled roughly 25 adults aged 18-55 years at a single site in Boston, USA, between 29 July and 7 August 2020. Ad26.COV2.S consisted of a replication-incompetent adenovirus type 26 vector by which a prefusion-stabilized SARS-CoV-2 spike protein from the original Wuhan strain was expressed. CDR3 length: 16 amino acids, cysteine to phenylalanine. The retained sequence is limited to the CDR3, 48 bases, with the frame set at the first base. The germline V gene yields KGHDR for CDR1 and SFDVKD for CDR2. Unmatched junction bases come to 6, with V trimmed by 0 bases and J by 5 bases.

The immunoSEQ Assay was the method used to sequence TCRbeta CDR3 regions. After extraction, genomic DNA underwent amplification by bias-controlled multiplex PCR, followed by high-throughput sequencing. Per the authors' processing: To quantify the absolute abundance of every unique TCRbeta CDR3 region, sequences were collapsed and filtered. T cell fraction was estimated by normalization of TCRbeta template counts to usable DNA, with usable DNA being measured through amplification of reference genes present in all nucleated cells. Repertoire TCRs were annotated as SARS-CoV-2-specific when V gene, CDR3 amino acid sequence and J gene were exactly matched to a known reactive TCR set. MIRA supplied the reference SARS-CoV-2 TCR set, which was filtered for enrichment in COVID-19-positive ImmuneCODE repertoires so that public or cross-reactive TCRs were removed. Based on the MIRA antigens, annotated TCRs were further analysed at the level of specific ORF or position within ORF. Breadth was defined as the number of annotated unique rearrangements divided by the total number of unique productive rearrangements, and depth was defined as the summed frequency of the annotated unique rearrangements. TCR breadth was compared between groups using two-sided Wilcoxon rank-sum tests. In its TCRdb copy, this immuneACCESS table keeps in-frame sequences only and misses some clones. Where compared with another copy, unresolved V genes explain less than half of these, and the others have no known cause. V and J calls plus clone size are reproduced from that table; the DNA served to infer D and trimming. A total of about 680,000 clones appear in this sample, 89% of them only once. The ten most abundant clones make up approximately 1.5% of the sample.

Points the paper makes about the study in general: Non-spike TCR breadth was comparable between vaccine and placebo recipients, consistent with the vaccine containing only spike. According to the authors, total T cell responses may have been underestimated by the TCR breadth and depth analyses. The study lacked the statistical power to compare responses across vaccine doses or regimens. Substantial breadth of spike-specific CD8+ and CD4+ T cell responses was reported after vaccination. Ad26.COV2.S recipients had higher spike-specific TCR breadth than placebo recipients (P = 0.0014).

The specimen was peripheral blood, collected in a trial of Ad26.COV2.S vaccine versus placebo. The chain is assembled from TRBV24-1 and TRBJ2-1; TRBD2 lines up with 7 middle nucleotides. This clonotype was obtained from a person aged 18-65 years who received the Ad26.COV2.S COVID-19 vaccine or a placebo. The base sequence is TGTGCCACCAGTGATTTGGGCGCGGGAGTGAACAATGAGCAGTTCTTC. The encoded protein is CATSDLGAGVNNEQFF.